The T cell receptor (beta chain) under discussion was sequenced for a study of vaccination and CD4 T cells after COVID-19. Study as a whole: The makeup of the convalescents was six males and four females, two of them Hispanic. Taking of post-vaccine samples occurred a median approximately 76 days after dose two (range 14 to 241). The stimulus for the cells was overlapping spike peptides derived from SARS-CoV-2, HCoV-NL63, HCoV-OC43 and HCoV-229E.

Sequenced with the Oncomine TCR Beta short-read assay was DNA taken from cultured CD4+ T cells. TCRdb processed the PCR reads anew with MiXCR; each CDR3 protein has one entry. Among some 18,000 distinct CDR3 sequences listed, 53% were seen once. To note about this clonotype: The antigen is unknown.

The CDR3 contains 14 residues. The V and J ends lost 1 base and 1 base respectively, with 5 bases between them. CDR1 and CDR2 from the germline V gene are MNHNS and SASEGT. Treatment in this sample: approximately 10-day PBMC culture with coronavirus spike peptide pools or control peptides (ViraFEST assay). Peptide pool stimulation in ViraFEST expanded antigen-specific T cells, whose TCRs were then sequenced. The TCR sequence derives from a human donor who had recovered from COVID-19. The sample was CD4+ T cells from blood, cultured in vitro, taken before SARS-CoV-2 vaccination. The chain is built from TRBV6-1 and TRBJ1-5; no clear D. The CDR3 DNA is TGTGCCAGCAGTGAAGGGCAAAGCAATCAGCCCCAGCATTTT. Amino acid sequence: CASSEGQSNQPQHF.